This is a list of T cell receptor beta chains from one sample in a study of identical twins. TCRdb reprocessed the 5' RACE reads with MiXCR, giving one entry per CDR3 protein. The data show hundreds of thousands of distinct CDR3 sequences, approximately 7.8% seen once. Separately, the same data were catalogued under a study of yellow fever vaccine responses in identical twins.

Source material: CD8+ T cells sorted from blood. The receptors come from a woman under 30 in good health. Both conserved end residues are part of each CDR3. The size entry is marked missing in some rows and otherwise reads once, few, many or a size class.

v_gene | len | abundance | CDR3aa
TRBV7-6 | 14 | - | CASSLGGGTETQYF
TRBV4-2 | 13 | many | CASSQGRAYEQYF
TRBV11-2 | 15 | many | CASSLEAGAYNEQFF
TRBV24-1 | 16 | few | CATSDKARGPSGEQFF
TRBV29-1 | 15 | - | CSVEDRDRAGGELFF
TRBV10-3 | 16 | - | CAISNMDREGADTQYF
TRBV27 | 15 | few | CASSFYWGPQETQYF
TRBV7-9 | 13 | few | CASSGKGDTEAFF
TRBV11-2 | 15 | many | CASAPGTSGADTQYF
TRBV6-5 | 13 | many | CASSYQIWTEAFF
TRBV12-3/TRBV12-4 | 13 | many | CASSLSLTAEAFF
TRBV27 | 12 | few | CASSSPGQPQHF
TRBV6-5 | 12 | many | CASSNILDTQYF
TRBV7-9 | 15 | few | CAEHVSGSSYNEQFF
TRBV9 | 12 | few | CASSTEGGELFF
TRBV3-1 | 17 | - | CASCRKGLAGGIGELFF
TRBV5-6 | 15 | many | CASSSPGSGADTQYF
TRBV7-9 | 14 | many | CASSLGGPNNEQFF
TRBV4-1 | 14 | many | CASSQGGAVTEAFF
TRBV29-1 | 14 | many | CSVEDPGQPYEQYF
TRBV7-9 | 12 | few | CASSLRPYEQFF
TRBV4-1 | 17 | many | CASSPGSSGVNTGELFF
TRBV10-1 | 14 | - | CASSEGSNNSPLHF
TRBV2 | 17 | - | CASLGPNRGIWTDTQYF
TRBV12-3/TRBV12-4 | 17 | many | CASSSPGLAGPYNEQFF
TRBV9 | 12 | - | CASSAPTDTQYF
TRBV27 | 16 | - | CASSLGPMREGEKLFF
TRBV2 | 10 | - | CASNEGTQYF
TRBV2 | 15 | few | CASSEGPFSNQPQHF
TRBV24-1 | 16 | many | CATSDLPSGNTGELFF
TRBV7-8 | 14 | - | CASSITGQYYEQYF
TRBV20-1 | 15 | many | CSARAQQLNTGELFF
TRBV27 | 16 | few | CASSFTAGPPENIQYF
TRBV6-2/TRBV6-3 | 15 | few | CASSYSPPGSTEAFF
TRBV7-2 | 15 | few | CASSPRLALIDTQYF
TRBV2 | 14 | few | CASGSGRAGNEQFF
TRBV20-1 | 11 | - | CSVTVNTEAFF
TRBV4-1 | 16 | - | CASSPQQGTYADTQYF
TRBV4-2 | 15 | - | CASSHRLTGGNEQFF
TRBV7-8 | 15 | - | CASSSGQGAVDTQYF
TRBV10-2 | 15 | few | CASKIRDRASETQYF
TRBV11-2 | 14 | many | CASSLGQGASPLHF
TRBV4-1 | 17 | - | CASSQDGFTGLYTEAFF
TRBV5-1 | 14 | - | CASTSGTLTGELFF
TRBV20-1 | 17 | - | CSARAQPLGESYNEQFF
TRBV6-1 | 14 | few | CASSRTAMNTEAFF
TRBV12-3/TRBV12-4 | 17 | few | CASSPGLAGGATDTQYF
TRBV6-4 | 14 | - | CASSDDGTSGSQFF
TRBV2 | 15 | many | CASSDDGVSYNEQFF
TRBV29-1 | 15 | many | CSVYRGPSNTGELFF
TRBV11-3 | 13 | - | CASGTSGKDTQYF
TRBV6-5 | 15 | - | CASSYSDGDQETQYF
TRBV28 | 15 | - | CASTPTGYGNQPQHF